This TCR beta chain comes out of a study of T cells in Graves' hyperthyroidism and ophthalmopathy. Across the study: Peripheral blood was acquired at first diagnosis, ahead of any therapy whatsoever.

In this sample, this clonotype turned up a few times. Compared with germline, one end of the junction differs, possibly owing to a read error. TCR beta CDR3 region amplification was performed from RNA transcripts. With the HTBI primer set, the TCR CDR3 went through a first round of RT-PCR. One entry per CDR3 protein results from TCRdb running MiXCR on the multiplex PCR reads. This sample has fewer than 300,000 distinct CDR3 sequences, with under 30% found just once. The germline gives CDR1 SSHAT, CDR2 FNYEAQ (reference sequence). CDR3 size: 15 residues. Orbital computed tomography, thyroid ultrasound, serum thyroxine and TRAb, and clinical symptoms together informed the diagnoses. Using roughly 9.4 ml of fresh peripheral blood, PBMCs were prepared.

This sequence originates from a middle-aged man with Graves' hyperthyroidism that later progressed to Graves' ophthalmopathy. This chain uses TRBV7-7 with TRBJ1-2; tentatively, D is TRBD1 (5 bases). Source material: blood. CDR3 sequence (DNA): TGTGCTAGCAGCTTTACCGACAGAACTAACTATGGCTACACCTTC. This sequence encodes CASSFTDRTNYGYTF.